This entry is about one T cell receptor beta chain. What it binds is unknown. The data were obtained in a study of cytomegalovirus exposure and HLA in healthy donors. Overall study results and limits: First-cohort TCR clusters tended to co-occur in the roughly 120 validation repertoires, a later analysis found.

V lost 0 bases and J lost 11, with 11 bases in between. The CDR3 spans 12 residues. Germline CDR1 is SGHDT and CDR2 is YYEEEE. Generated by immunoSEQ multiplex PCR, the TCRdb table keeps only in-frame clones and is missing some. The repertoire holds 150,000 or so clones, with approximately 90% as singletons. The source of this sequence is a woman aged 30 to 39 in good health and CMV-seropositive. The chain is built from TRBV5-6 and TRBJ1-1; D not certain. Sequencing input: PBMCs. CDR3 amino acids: CASSLGAGRAFF. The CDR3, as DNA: TGTGCCAGCAGCTTGGGTGCGGGTAGGGCTTTCTTT.